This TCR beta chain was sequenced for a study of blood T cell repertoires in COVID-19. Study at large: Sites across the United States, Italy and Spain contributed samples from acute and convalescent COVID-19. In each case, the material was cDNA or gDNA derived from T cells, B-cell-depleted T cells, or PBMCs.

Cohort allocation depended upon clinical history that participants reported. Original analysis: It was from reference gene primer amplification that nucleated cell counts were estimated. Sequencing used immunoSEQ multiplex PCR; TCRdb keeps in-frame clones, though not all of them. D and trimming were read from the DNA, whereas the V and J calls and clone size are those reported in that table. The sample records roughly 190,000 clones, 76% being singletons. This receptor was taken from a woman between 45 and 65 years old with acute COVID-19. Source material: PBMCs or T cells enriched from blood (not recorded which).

The CDR3 loop reads CSHRQGSRDEQFF. The CDR3 region has the DNA TGCAGCCATCGACAGGGGAGCAGGGATGAGCAGTTCTTC. The chain combines TRBV29-1 with TRBJ2-1; 8 positions match TRBD1. V lost 8 bases, J lost 8 bases, and 11 bases stayed unmatched. Germline V gives CDR1 SQVTM, CDR2 ANQGSEA. This CDR3 is built from 13 residues.